What follows are 26 T cell receptor beta chains derived from one specimen sequenced in a study of shared clonotypes between healthy human individuals (dated by TCRdb to about 2020). The library relied on the immunoSEQ multiplex PCR assay. In its TCRdb copy, this immuneACCESS table keeps in-frame sequences only and misses some clones. Where compared with another copy, unresolved V genes explain less than half of these, and the others have no known cause. The sample contains about 680,000 clones, 60% to 75% of them found a single time. The ten biggest clones cover around 2% of the sample. Sequenced material: memory CD4+ T cells sorted from blood. The cell subset or site label for this specimen denotes: CD45RA-negative fraction. The receptor set was obtained from a woman in her 30s in good health.

This clone was observed a single time. This chain's CDR3 is CASSPGEDYYEQYF. The CDR3 nucleotides are TGTGCCAGCAGCCCAGGGGAGGATTACTACGAGCAGTACTTC. The chain carries TRBV11-1 and TRBJ2-7; TRBD1 or TRBD2 may be the D gene (6 bases each). This CDR3 comprises 14 residues. Trimming pared 5 bases from V and 3 bases from J, leaving 14 bases between. Germline V gene lookup returns CDR1 SGHAT and CDR2 FQDESV (reference sequence). Drawing the rest from reference TRBV11-1 and TRBJ2-7, the complete variable domain is EAEVAQSPRYKITEKSQAVAFWCDPISGHATLYWYRQILGQGPELLVQFQDESVVDDSQLPKDRFSAERLKGVDSTLKIQPAELGDSAMYLCASSPGEDYYEQYFGPGTRLTVT.

This clone was found many times. The chain combines TRBV19 with TRBJ2-2, with TRBD2 identical over 8 bases. V lost 4 bases and J lost 7; bases outside the gene matches: 8. Germline CDR1 and CDR2: LNHDA and SQIVND (reference sequence). There are 15 residues in the CDR3. CDR3 DNA: TGTGCCAGTAGTAAACGGGAGGGCCCGAGCGGGGAGCTGTTTTTT. Translated, it gives CASSKREGPSGELFF.

The V gene is TRBV27, the J gene TRBJ2-7; 7 bases agree with TRBD1. The V and J ends lost 6 bases and 2 bases, in that order; junction bases with no gene match: 7. The CDR3 consists of 14 residues. Germline V lookup: CDR1 MNHEY, CDR2 SMNVEV (reference sequence). In DNA, the CDR3 is TGTGCCAGCAGACTTACCGGGACAGCCTACGAGCAGTACTTC. This encodes CASRLTGTAYEQYF.

This clone occurred many times. The rearrangement uses TRBV27 and TRBJ1-5; no reliable D call. Trimming shortened V by 6 bases and J by 1 base, and 7 bases separated the two germline ends. The germline V gene has CDR1 MNHEY and CDR2 SMNVEV (reference sequence). The CDR3 contains 13 residues. The CDR3 nucleotides are TGTGCCAGCAGCCCTAAGAGCAATCAGCCCCAGCATTTT. This encodes CASSPKSNQPQHF.

The V and J genes are TRBV6-6 and TRBJ2-5; tentatively, D is TRBD2 (7 bases). Looked up from germline, CDR1 is MNHNY and CDR2 is SVGAGI (reference sequence). Trimming stripped 5 bases from V and 5 bases from J, with 18 bases between. The CDR3 is made up of 15 amino acids. The CDR3 loop reads CASSAWGGGAETQYF. CDR3 DNA: TGTGCCAGCAGTGCCTGGGGAGGGGGAGCGGAGACCCAGTACTTC.

The chain links TRBV28 to TRBJ1-3, with unresolved D. CDR1 is MDHEN, CDR2 SYDVKM, per germline. V was clipped by 2 bases and J by 4 bases, with 9 bases between them. The CDR3 totals 14 residues. The CDR3 sequence: CASSLASRGNTIYF. In DNA, the CDR3 is TGTGCCAGCAGTTTAGCTTCCAGAGGAAACACCATATATTTT. Filled out from reference TRBV28 and TRBJ1-3, the complete variable domain reads DVKVTQSSRYLVKRTGEKVFLECVQDMDHENMFWYRQDPGLGLRLIYFSYDVKMKEKGDIPEGYSVSREKKERFSLILESASTNQTSMYLCASSLASRGNTIYFGEGSWLTVV.

The chain couples TRBV29-1 to TRBJ1-2; D remains ambiguous. CDR3 size: 11 residues. V lost 7 bases, J lost 5 bases, and 11 bases lay in between. In germline, CDR1 is SQVTM, CDR2 ANQGSEA. The CDR3 loop reads CSAGEDYGYTF. The CDR3 region has the DNA TGCAGCGCTGGTGAGGATTATGGCTACACCTTC.

The V gene is TRBV7-8, the J gene TRBJ2-7; 11 nucleotides align to TRBD2. This CDR3 spans 16 amino acids. CDR1 is SGHVS, CDR2 FQNEAQ, per germline. Trimming cost V 6 bases and J 6 bases; bases outside gene matches: 13. The CDR3 DNA sequence: TGTGCCAGCAGGAGAGGGGGACTAGCGGAACCCACCGAGCAGTACTTC. Its translation is CASRRGGLAEPTEQYF.

The rearrangement links TRBV28 to TRBJ2-7, with D perhaps given as TRBD1 or TRBD2 (5 bases each). The CDR3 is 14 residues long. The germline V gene encodes CDR1 MDHEN and CDR2 SYDVKM. V was cut by 2 bases and J by 0 bases, with 8 bases left in between. As DNA, the CDR3 is TGTGCCAGCAGTTTACGGGGCCTCTCCTACGAGCAGTACTTC. Amino acids: CASSLRGLSYEQYF.

This clone was seen once. The V gene is TRBV7-2, the J gene TRBJ2-7; TRBD2 aligns across 7 bases. The CDR3 contains 14 residues. Germline values: CDR1 SGHTA, CDR2 FQGNSA. V shed 2 bases, J shed 7 bases, and the junction held 8 bases outside the gene matches. CDR3 DNA: TGTGCCAGCAGCTTACCGGGAGGCCCCAAGGAGCAGTACTTC. Its protein product is CASSLPGGPKEQYF.

The chain joins TRBV28 to TRBJ1-5; D might be TRBD1 (6 bases). Germline lookup yields CDR1 MDHEN and CDR2 SYDVKM. The CDR3 is 13 residues long. The V end lost 6 bases, the J end lost 15 bases, and 21 bases lay between the germline ends. The CDR3 DNA follows: TGTGCCAGCAGAGAGACCGGGACATCAAGTCGGCATTTT. This encodes CASRETGTSSRHF.

This rearrangement joins TRBV4-1 to TRBJ1-5; 9 bases are shared with TRBD1. V dropped 8 bases and J dropped 6; count of bases not matched to a gene: 5. CDR3 length: 13 residues. Germline V gene lookup returns CDR1 MGHRA and CDR2 YSYEKL. CDR3 nucleotides: TGCGCCAGCGGAGACAGGGGGGGTCAGCCCCAGCATTTT. This gives the protein CASGDRGGQPQHF.

CDR3 DNA: TGTGCCAGCAGTGATTTTGGGACACTTAGCAATCAGCCCCAGCATTTT. It encodes CASSDFGTLSNQPQHF. The chain couples TRBV2 to TRBJ1-5; possibly TRBD1 for D (6 bases). Germline lookup yields CDR1 SNHLY and CDR2 FYNNEI. Trimming left V 3 bases short and J 0 bases short, with 12 bases between. This CDR3 has 16 residues.

The V gene is TRBV5-1, the J gene TRBJ1-5, with D possibly matching TRBD1 (5 bases). The germline gives CDR1 SGHRS, CDR2 YFSETQ. The CDR3 is made up of 15 amino acids. V lost 4 bases and J lost 8, with 19 bases in between. CDR3 nucleotide sequence: TGCGCCAGCAGCAAGACAGTATTCACCAGAAAGCCCCAGCATTTT. Protein sequence: CASSKTVFTRKPQHF.

V gene TRBV25-1 combines with J gene TRBJ2-3, with TRBD1 matching over 8 bases. The CDR3 extends over 15 amino acids. The ends lost 4 bases at V and 1 base at J; junction bases unmatched: 4. Germline V gene sequence: CDR1 MGHDK, CDR2 SYGVNS. CDR3 sequence: CASSAPGQGTDTQYF. In DNA form, the CDR3 reads TGTGCCAGCAGTGCGCCGGGACAGGGCACAGATACGCAGTATTTT.

V gene TRBV28 combines with J gene TRBJ1-2; 9 bases are a match to TRBD1. The CDR3 consists of 14 residues. With V trimmed by 6 bases and J by 1 base, 3 bases remained unmatched. Germline values: CDR1 MDHEN, CDR2 SYDVKM. CDR3 loop: CASRDRGVNYGYTF. The CDR3, as DNA: TGTGCCAGCAGGGACAGGGGAGTTAACTATGGCTACACCTTC.

The chain is built from TRBV6-6 and TRBJ1-1; no clear D gene. The V gene lost 6 bases and the J gene lost 2 bases, with 10 bases spanning the gap. Germline assignment: CDR1 MNHNY and CDR2 SVGAGI (reference sequence). The CDR3 is 13 residues long. The CDR3 sequence: CASRYQVNTEAFF. DNA for the CDR3: TGTGCCAGCAGGTACCAGGTAAACACTGAAGCTTTCTTT.

V and J are TRBV5-1 and TRBJ1-3; 8 bases are a match to TRBD1. V was pared by 7 bases and J by 2 bases, with 2 bases of the junction left unmatched. This CDR3 contains 13 residues. Germline CDR1 SGHRS, CDR2 YFSETQ. The DNA for the CDR3 is TGCGCCAGCCGGACAGGGACTGGAAACACCATATATTTT. Translation: CASRTGTGNTIYF.

The chain combines TRBV9 with TRBJ1-4; 10 bases align to TRBD1. The CDR3 loop spans 18 amino acids. With V trimmed by 4 bases and J by 0 bases, 9 bases remained unmatched. The germline V gene has CDR1 SGDLS and CDR2 YYNGEE. Here the CDR3 reads CASSPRDRGQATNEKLFF. The CDR3 DNA reads TGTGCCAGCAGCCCGAGGGACAGGGGACAAGCAACTAATGAAAAACTGTTTTTT.

The gene calls are TRBV5-1 and TRBJ2-7; weak D call: TRBD2 (5 bases). CDR1 is SGHRS, CDR2 YFSETQ, per germline. This CDR3 is 15 amino acids long. Trimming cost V 0 bases and J 1 base, with 11 bases left between them. CDR3 bases: TGCGCCAGCAGCTTGGCCAGCGGCCTATCCTACGAGCAGTACTTC. It codes for CASSLASGLSYEQYF.

The chain employs TRBV10-3 and TRBJ1-2, with 7 bases identical to TRBD1. V trimming: 8 bases; J trimming: 4 bases; junction bases outside the gene matches: 4. Per germline, CDR1 ENHRY and CDR2 SYGVKD. This CDR3 comprises 12 residues. The CDR3: CAIEDRSYGYTF. The CDR3 DNA reads as TGTGCCATCGAGGACAGGTCCTATGGCTACACCTTC.

J is TRBJ2-7 and V is TRBV5-1; the D call may be TRBD1 or TRBD2 (5 bases each). The length of the CDR3 is 14 residues. V gave up 3 bases and J gave up 3 bases, with 13 bases separating them. Germline values: CDR1 SGHRS, CDR2 YFSETQ. This CDR3 reads CASSSRGRHYEQYF. CDR3 bases: TGCGCCAGCAGCTCTAGGGGACGGCACTACGAGCAGTACTTC.

The chain links TRBV6-1 to TRBJ2-1, with 8 nucleotides matching TRBD2. The CDR3 runs 15 residues. V trimming: 5 bases; J trimming: 7 bases; junction bases outside the gene matches: 10. Per the germline V gene, CDR1 is MNHNS and CDR2 is SASEGT. CDR3 nucleotides: TGTGCCAGCAGTAACGTTGGGACTAGAAAGAATGAGCAGTTCTTC. It translates to CASSNVGTRKNEQFF.

Here the CDR3 reads CASSASPSGEQFF. The CDR3 bases are TGTGCCAGTAGTGCCTCCCCTAGTGGCGAGCAGTTCTTC. The chain couples TRBV19 to TRBJ2-1; D is ambiguous. Deletions cut 5 bases from V and 10 bases from J, with 15 bases between. The length of the CDR3 is 13 residues. Germline-derived CDR1 and CDR2 are LNHDA and SQIVND (reference sequence).

This clone was detected only once. The chain combines TRBV5-1 with TRBJ2-3; no firm D call. V shed 4 bases and J shed 5 bases, with 11 bases lying between them. The CDR3 runs to 13 residues. Germline values: CDR1 SGHRS, CDR2 YFSETQ. The CDR3 DNA follows: TGCGCCAGCAGCCCAGCCCTTAAAGATACGCAGTATTTT. Encoded protein: CASSPALKDTQYF.

This clone was observed many times. The chain has TRBV2 and TRBJ1-5; D not certain. Germline V gives CDR1 SNHLY, CDR2 FYNNEI. V was cut by 4 bases and J by 0 bases, with 19 bases left in between. The CDR3 is made up of 18 amino acids. The CDR3 is CASSVDGAQPYSNQPQHF. The CDR3 DNA sequence: TGTGCCAGCAGTGTTGATGGAGCCCAACCCTATAGCAATCAGCCCCAGCATTTT.